What follows are 17 T cell receptor beta chains derived from one specimen sequenced in a study of early T cells in non-severe SARS-CoV-2 infection. Via MiXCR, TCRdb re-called the 5' RACE reads, giving one row per CDR3 protein. The top ten hold about 4.4% of the sample, which has roughly 100,000 distinct CDR3 sequences, approximately 12% seen once. The sample consisted of whole blood, taken at baseline. All receptors derive from an adult who was a healthcare worker with PCR-confirmed SARS-CoV-2 infection or an uninfected control (not recorded which).

The J gene is TRBJ1-1, the V gene TRBV7-3; D not certain. Trimming removed 2 bases from V and 5 bases from J, with 9 bases in between. The CDR3 is made up of 13 amino acids. Per the germline V gene, CDR1 is SGHTA and CDR2 is FQGTGA. CDR3 nucleotides: TGTGCCAGCAGCTTATCCGAAGGGACTGAAGCTTTCTTT. Amino acids: CASSLSEGTEAFF. The complete variable domain, with remaining parts taken from reference TRBV7-3 and TRBJ1-1, reads GAGVSQTPSNKVTEKGKYVELRCDPISGHTALYWYRQSLGQGPEFLIYFQGTGAADDSGLPNDRFFAVRPEGSVSTLKIQRTERGDSAVYLCASSLSEGTEAFFGQGTRLTVV.

This clonotype was seen more than once but under ten times. The V and J genes are TRBV7-2 and TRBJ2-3; 8 nucleotides align to TRBD1. Germline CDR1 SGHTA, CDR2 FQGNSA. V shed 0 bases and J 1 base; nucleotides not matched to a gene: 12. The CDR3 runs to 19 residues. The CDR3 DNA sequence: TGTGCCAGCAGCTTAGCGACAGGGGCAAGATTGATAGGCACAGATACGCAGTATTTT. Protein product: CASSLATGARLIGTDTQYF.

There are a few counts of this clonotype. The chain's CDR3 is CAWSGLAGGNLAKNIQYF. For the CDR3, the DNA is TGTGCCTGGAGCGGGCTAGCGGGAGGGAACTTAGCCAAAAACATTCAGTACTTC. This chain connects TRBV30 to TRBJ2-4; 12 bases map to TRBD2. Looked up from germline, CDR1 is GTSNPN and CDR2 is SVGIG (reference sequence). The CDR3 consists of 18 residues. The V segment lost 3 bases and the J segment 0 bases; nucleotides outside the gene matches: 9.

V usage is TRBV11-2 and J usage is TRBJ1-2, with unresolved D. The CDR3 extends over 15 amino acids. Trimming removed 1 base at V and 8 bases at J, with 17 bases between. Germline loops: CDR1 SGHAT, CDR2 FQNNGV. The CDR3 nucleotides read TGTGCCAGCAGCTTAGGAGTCGGGGTTCCGGGCGGCTACACCTTC. Its protein is CASSLGVGVPGGYTF.

This clonotype occurred many times. The chain joins TRBV9 to TRBJ2-5; D is perhaps TRBD2 (6 bases). The V and J ends lost 2 bases and 0 bases respectively, with 14 bases between them. This CDR3 comprises 16 residues. Germline values: CDR1 SGDLS, CDR2 YYNGEE. CDR3 sequence reads: CASSVRGWGDQETQYF. Written as DNA, the CDR3 is TGTGCCAGCAGCGTTCGAGGATGGGGGGACCAAGAGACCCAGTACTTC. Using reference TRBV9 and TRBJ2-5 for the parts outside the CDR3, the full variable domain is DSGVTQTPKHLITATGQRVTLRCSPRSGDLSVYWYQQSLDQGLQFLIQYYNGEERAKGNILERFSAQQFPDLHSELNLSSLELGDSALYFCASSVRGWGDQETQYFGPGTRLLVL.

This clonotype was observed many times. The V and J genes are TRBV18 and TRBJ2-1, with D possibly matching TRBD2 (6 bases). This CDR3 has 15 residues. Deletions cut 2 bases from V and 4 bases from J, with 12 bases between. The germline V gene has CDR1 KGHSH and CDR2 LQKENI. CDR3 nucleotides: TGTGCCAGCTCACCAAGTCTAGCGTTTTACAATGAGCAGTTCTTC. Its translation is CASSPSLAFYNEQFF.

For this clonotype: The junction departs from the called germline gene at one end, perhaps through a read error. The V call is TRBV10-3, the J call TRBJ2-2; a weak D match, TRBD1 (6 bases). The CDR3 consists of 14 residues. Germline CDR1 ENHRY, CDR2 SYGVKD. The CDR3 coding sequence is TGTGCCAACTCCTTTACAGGGAACACCGGGGAGCTGTGTTTT. Encoded protein: CANSFTGNTGELCF.

In its sample, this clonotype was seen a few times. This chain uses TRBV6-1 with TRBJ1-5; no clear D. The V gene's germline CDR1 is MNHNS and CDR2 SASEGT. V lost 4 bases and J lost 7, with 11 bases in between. The CDR3 is made up of 13 amino acids. Written as DNA, the CDR3 is TGTGCCAGCAGTGTGGAAGGCGGGCAGCCCCAGCATTTT. It is translated as CASSVEGGQPQHF.

The chain carries TRBV28 and TRBJ2-1; D uncertain. CDR3 length: 10 amino acids. The germline V gene encodes CDR1 MDHEN and CDR2 SYDVKM. Deletions cut 3 bases from V and 11 bases from J, with 5 bases between. The CDR3 loop reads CASSFKKQFF. CDR3 nucleotide sequence: TGTGCCAGCAGTTTTAAGAAGCAGTTCTTC.

This chain links TRBV28 with TRBJ1-1; D is unresolved. Trimming removed 2 bases from V and 11 bases from J, with 12 bases in between. The CDR3 contains 12 residues. CDR1 and CDR2 from the germline V gene are MDHEN and SYDVKM. CDR3: CASSLTQDDAFF. CDR3 DNA sequence: TGTGCCAGCAGTTTAACCCAGGATGACGCTTTCTTT.

This clonotype was counted many times. The gene calls are TRBV5-1 and TRBJ2-3; maybe TRBD1 (7 bases). Germline CDR1 reads SGHRS; CDR2 reads YFSETQ. This CDR3 region has 15 residues. V lost 1 base and J 4 bases, leaving 13 bases between the germline ends. CDR3 sequence reads: CASSLWQGEADTQYF. DNA for the CDR3: TGCGCCAGCAGCTTGTGGCAGGGGGAGGCAGATACGCAGTATTTT.

The chain links TRBV3-1 to TRBJ1-5, with D uncertain. The length of the CDR3 is 15 residues. Per germline, CDR1 LGHDT and CDR2 YNNKEL (reference sequence). V lost 6 bases and J lost 1, with 13 bases in between. The CDR3 DNA reads as TGTGCCAGCAGTCGGGGTAGGGAAAGCAATCAGCCCCAGCATTTT. Its protein is CASSRGRESNQPQHF.

Only a few counts were recorded for this clonotype. This chain links TRBV18 with TRBJ2-1, with D perhaps TRBD1 or TRBD2 (5 bases each). This CDR3 spans 18 amino acids. With 0 bases removed from V and 0 bases from J, the gap between germline ends came to 15 bases. Per germline, CDR1 KGHSH and CDR2 LQKENI. CDR3 protein: CASSPPSRGVTSYNEQFF. Here the CDR3 DNA reads TGTGCCAGCTCACCACCTTCTAGAGGGGTAACCTCCTACAATGAGCAGTTCTTC.

A few counts support this clonotype. The chain couples TRBV7-2 to TRBJ2-7; D not certain. Germline V gene data show CDR1 as SGHTA and CDR2 as FQGNSA. This CDR3 spans 14 amino acids. Deletions cut 5 bases from V and 3 bases from J, with 14 bases between. The CDR3 DNA reads TGTGCCAGCAGCCGTGCGACGGGTAACTACGAGCAGTACTTC. Protein: CASSRATGNYEQYF.

This clonotype has more than one count but fewer than ten. The chain employs TRBV5-1 and TRBJ2-7; 12 positions agree with TRBD2. Germline V gives CDR1 SGHRS, CDR2 YFSETQ. The CDR3 consists of 18 residues. Unmatched junction bases numbered 16, after V lost 4 bases and J lost 5 bases. CDR3 sequence (DNA): TGCGCCAGCAGCCCGGAGGTCCTAGCGGGAGGGCCGGGCGACGAGCAGTACTTC. Amino acids: CASSPEVLAGGPGDEQYF.

This clonotype has a count of ten or more. The V call is TRBV6-2 or TRBV6-3, the J call TRBJ2-3; D is unresolved. CDR1 is MNHEY and CDR2 is SVGEGT in the germline V gene. The CDR3 extends over 14 amino acids. Trimming cost V 2 bases and J 1 base, with 7 bases left between them. This CDR3 is CASSYVTGTDTQYF. Written as DNA, the CDR3 is TGTGCCAGCAGTTACGTGACTGGCACAGATACGCAGTATTTT.

V usage is TRBV3-1 and J usage is TRBJ2-3; D uncertain. This CDR3 is 15 amino acids long. Per the germline V gene, CDR1 is LGHDT and CDR2 is YNNKEL (reference sequence). The germline V and J ends were trimmed by 4 bases and 1 base, with 12 bases remaining between them. The CDR3 region has the DNA TGTGCCAGCAGCCCTGAAAGCCCAGGCACAGATACGCAGTATTTT. Protein: CASSPESPGTDTQYF.